This entry lists 25 T cell receptor beta chains sequenced from one sample in a study. TCRdb re-derived calls from the RT-PCR reads in MiXCR, one entry per CDR3 protein. In the table there are almost 700,000 distinct CDR3 sequences, approximately 15% of which are singletons. Sequenced material: memory CD4+ T cells from blood. Receptors originate from a female donor in good health, serving as a healthy control.

This clonotype was seen a few times. This chain links TRBV5-6 with TRBJ2-2; perhaps D is TRBD1 or TRBD2 (5 bases each). This CDR3 contains 14 residues. CDR1 is SGHDT, CDR2 YYEEEE, per germline. V was cut by 0 bases and J by 7 bases, with 10 bases left in between. The CDR3 DNA reads TGTGCCAGCAGCTTGGGGGGGTATCTCGGGGAGCTGTTTTTT. Translating gives CASSLGGYLGELFF.

The chain carries TRBV2 and TRBJ2-5, with D hard to call. The V gene's germline CDR1 is SNHLY and CDR2 FYNNEI. This CDR3 is 12 amino acids long. V was trimmed by 6 bases and J by 4 bases, leaving 9 bases between them. CDR3 DNA: TGTGCCAGCAGGCTGGAGAGAGAGACCCAGTACTTC. Its protein product is CASRLERETQYF.

This clonotype was seen ten or more times. The chain employs TRBV28 and TRBJ2-7; TRBD2 aligns across 7 bases. The length of the CDR3 is 14 residues. V lost 3 bases to trimming and J lost 7 bases; unmatched junction nucleotides: 9. Germline CDR1 MDHEN, CDR2 SYDVKM. The CDR3 is CASSFGGGRIEQYF. The CDR3 DNA sequence: TGTGCCAGCAGTTTTGGTGGCGGGAGAATAGAGCAGTACTTC.

The sample holds a few counts of this clonotype. This sequence joins TRBV7-2 and TRBJ2-5, with 11 bases that match TRBD2. The germline gives CDR1 SGHTA, CDR2 FQGNSA. J lost 7 bases, V lost 4 bases, and 11 bases had no gene match. The CDR3 is made up of 16 amino acids. CDR3 sequence: CASSYATSGVERTQYF. The CDR3 bases are TGTGCCAGCAGCTACGCGACTAGCGGGGTAGAACGGACCCAGTACTTC.

The V call is TRBV20-1, the J call TRBJ1-2; TRBD1 matches 8 bases. CDR3 length: 13 amino acids. Looked up from germline, CDR1 is DFQATT and CDR2 is SNEGSKA (reference sequence). After removal of 5 bases from V and 4 bases from J, the junction contained 6 bases not matched to a gene. CDR3 sequence: CSALTDRVYGYTF. CDR3 nucleotide sequence: TGCAGTGCTCTGACGGACAGGGTCTATGGCTACACCTTC.

CDR3 nucleotide sequence: TGCAGTGCGGGGACAGGGAAACTAAGCGGGGGCTACACCTTC. It codes for CSAGTGKLSGGYTF. This chain links TRBV20-1 with TRBJ1-2, with 9 bases fitting TRBD1. Germline lookup yields CDR1 DFQATT and CDR2 SNEGSKA (reference sequence). Losses at the gene ends were 6 bases for V and 8 bases for J; bases not matched to a gene: 13. The CDR3 totals 14 residues.

This clonotype was seen a few times. The chain uses TRBV28 and TRBJ2-4, with TRBD1 as a possible D gene (6 bases). CDR1 and CDR2 (germline): MDHEN, SYDVKM. This CDR3 spans 13 amino acids. V lost 8 bases to trimming and J lost 6 bases, with 14 bases between them. CDR3 DNA sequence: TGTGCCAGCGGTACAGGGTCCACAAACATTCAGTACTTC. This gives the protein CASGTGSTNIQYF.

V gene TRBV3-1 combines with J gene TRBJ2-2; D is unresolved. This CDR3 has 14 residues. Trimming took 2 bases from V and 0 from J, leaving 4 bases between them. Germline V gene lookup returns CDR1 LGHDT and CDR2 YNNKEL (reference sequence). The CDR3 nucleotides are TGTGCCAGCAGCCAATCTTCGAACACCGGGGAGCTGTTTTTT. It specifies CASSQSSNTGELFF. Full variable domain (missing parts from reference TRBV3-1 and TRBJ2-2): DTAVSQTPKYLVTQMGNDKSIKCEQNLGHDTMYWYKQDSKKFLKIMFSYNNKELIINETVPNRFSPKSPDKAHLNLHINSLELGDSAVYFCASSQSSNTGELFFGEGSRLTVL.

There are a few counts of this clonotype. The chain couples TRBV4-1 to TRBJ2-5; 7 bases fit TRBD2. Germline CDR1 MGHRA, CDR2 YSYEKL. CDR3 length: 16 residues. V shed 1 base and J 5 bases; nucleotides not matched to a gene: 10. CDR3 protein: CASSQVGGGLAETQYF. Written as DNA, the CDR3 is TGCGCCAGCAGCCAAGTTGGGGGGGGATTGGCGGAGACCCAGTACTTC.

V and J are TRBV20-1 and TRBJ2-1; D is perhaps TRBD2 (6 bases). CDR3 length: 15 residues. The V end was cut by 6 bases, the J end by 8 bases, with 23 bases between. CDR1 is DFQATT, CDR2 SNEGSKA, per germline (reference sequence). The CDR3, as DNA: TGCAGTGCCCAGCACAGGCTAGACGGAGGGCATGAGCAGTTCTTC. Amino acids: CSAQHRLDGGHEQFF.

The V call is TRBV27, the J call TRBJ2-1; either TRBD1 or TRBD2 may fit D (5 bases each). CDR1 is MNHEY and CDR2 is SMNVEV in the germline V gene (reference sequence). CDR3 size: 14 residues. V lost 3 bases and J lost 7, with 13 bases in between. The CDR3, as DNA: TGTGCCAGCAGTTTTTCTGGGGGAGTAAATGAGCAGTTCTTC. Encoded protein: CASSFSGGVNEQFF.

This clonotype was observed many times. This sequence joins TRBV20-1 and TRBJ2-3, with 9 bases aligning to TRBD2. CDR1 is DFQATT, CDR2 SNEGSKA, per germline (reference sequence). This CDR3 contains 14 residues. V lost 6 bases and J lost 6; bases outside the gene matches: 10. This CDR3 reads CSASGTSLPDTQYF. DNA of the CDR3: TGCAGTGCCTCCGGGACTAGCCTACCTGATACGCAGTATTTT.

This clonotype was observed at least ten times. This chain joins TRBV6-5 and TRBJ2-1, with 8 bases lining up with TRBD2. Trimming at V came to 5 bases and at J to 5 bases, leaving 8 bases not matched to a gene. The germline CDR1 and CDR2 sequences are MNHEY and SVGAGI. This CDR3 contains 15 residues. CDR3 DNA sequence: TGTGCCAGCAGTACCCTTCCGGGACTAGACAATGAGCAGTTCTTC. It encodes CASSTLPGLDNEQFF.

The sample holds a few counts of this clonotype. The chain carries TRBV6-6 and TRBJ2-3; a weak D match, TRBD1 (6 bases). Between the trimmed V and J ends, which lost 6 bases and 3 bases, there was a span of 19 bases. This CDR3 is built from 16 residues. Germline CDR1 and CDR2: MNHNY and SVGAGI (reference sequence). The CDR3: CASSRPPTQGTDTQYF. The CDR3 nucleotides read TGTGCCAGCAGCCGCCCCCCAACACAGGGTACAGATACGCAGTATTTT.

There are a few counts of this clonotype. The chain joins TRBV20-1 to TRBJ2-7, with 7 bases identical to TRBD2. This CDR3 spans 16 amino acids. V shed 6 bases, J shed 0 bases, and the junction held 14 bases outside the gene matches. Per germline, CDR1 DFQATT and CDR2 SNEGSKA (reference sequence). Written as DNA, the CDR3 is TGCAGTGCCCCGAGGGGTCAGCGGGGAAACTCCTACGAGCAGTACTTC. It codes for CSAPRGQRGNSYEQYF.

The rearrangement links TRBV20-1 to TRBJ2-5, with D unresolved. V dropped 4 bases and J dropped 5 bases, with 11 bases sitting between them. The CDR3 runs to 12 residues. Germline V gives CDR1 DFQATT, CDR2 SNEGSKA (reference sequence). The CDR3 DNA is TGCAGTGCTAAAGGCAGTGTGGAGACCCAGTACTTC. Amino acid sequence: CSAKGSVETQYF.

The chain links TRBV12-3 or TRBV12-4 to TRBJ1-4; TRBD1 might be the D (5 bases). The CDR3 runs to 13 residues. The V and J ends lost 8 bases and 7 bases respectively, with 14 bases between them. The CDR3 sequence: CASAGSRPEKLFF. CDR3 DNA sequence: TGTGCCAGCGCAGGGTCCCGACCTGAAAAACTGTTTTTT.

This sequence joins TRBV5-1 and TRBJ1-2, with 8 bases aligning to TRBD1. The CDR3 covers 18 residues. J was trimmed by 4 bases and V by 0 bases; bases with no gene match: 14. Germline V gives CDR1 SGHRS, CDR2 YFSETQ. Written as DNA, the CDR3 is TGCGCCAGCAGCTTGGCGGGGCAGGGGGCCAGCCTTAGCTATGGCTACACCTTC. Its translation: CASSLAGQGASLSYGYTF. Complete variable domain (other parts from reference TRBV5-1 and TRBJ1-2): KAGVTQTPRYLIKTRGQQVTLSCSPISGHRSVSWYQQTPGQGLQFLFEYFSETQRNKGNFPGRFSGRQFSNSRSEMNVSTLELGDSALYLCASSLAGQGASLSYGYTFGSGTRLTVV.

This chain connects TRBV20-1 to TRBJ1-2; tentative D call: TRBD1 (6 bases). The CDR3 is made up of 11 amino acids. V lost 5 bases, J lost 8 bases, and 12 bases lay in between. Germline V lookup: CDR1 DFQATT, CDR2 SNEGSKA (reference sequence). CDR3 nucleotide sequence: TGCAGTGCTTGGGGGGCGTGGGGCTACACCTTC. Protein sequence: CSAWGAWGYTF.

This sequence joins TRBV12-3 or TRBV12-4 and TRBJ2-2; no firm D call. V was cut by 5 bases and J by 1 base, with 11 bases left in between. The CDR3 totals 15 residues. The DNA of the CDR3 is TGTGCCAGCAGTCCCAGTGGGTGGAACACCGGGGAGCTGTTTTTT. Translated, it gives CASSPSGWNTGELFF.

V is TRBV5-1 and J is TRBJ1-2; the D is unclear. Trimming cost V 1 base and J 3 bases, with 13 bases left between them. CDR1 is SGHRS, CDR2 YFSETQ, per germline. This CDR3 contains 15 residues. For the CDR3, the DNA is TGCGCCAGCAGCTTGATTGGCAGAATGGACTATGGCTACACCTTC. Translating gives CASSLIGRMDYGYTF.

This clonotype has only a few counts. The CDR3: CSAKEGSRNQPQHF. The CDR3 bases are TGCAGTGCTAAGGAAGGGTCCCGCAATCAGCCCCAGCATTTT. J is TRBJ1-5 and V is TRBV20-1; no clear D gene. The CDR3 consists of 14 residues. V lost 4 bases, J lost 2 bases, and 12 bases lay in between. The germline gives CDR1 DFQATT, CDR2 SNEGSKA (reference sequence).

The V and J genes are TRBV18 and TRBJ2-1, with D maybe TRBD1 (6 bases). The CDR3 is made up of 15 amino acids. The germline V gene has CDR1 KGHSH and CDR2 LQKENI. The ends were cut back, 6 bases at V and 2 bases at J, with 14 bases in the middle. The CDR3 DNA follows: TGTGCCAGCTCCGCGAACAGGGTTCCCTACAATGAGCAGTTCTTC. Encoded protein: CASSANRVPYNEQFF.

This clonotype was counted at least ten times. V and J are TRBV27 and TRBJ2-5, with 11 bases that match TRBD2. With V trimmed by 6 bases and J by 0 bases, 3 bases remained unmatched. This CDR3 spans 15 amino acids. The germline CDR1 and CDR2 sequences are MNHEY and SMNVEV (reference sequence). This CDR3 is CASRGLAANQETQYF. The CDR3 region has the DNA TGTGCCAGCAGGGGACTAGCGGCAAACCAAGAGACCCAGTACTTC.

This clonotype was detected a few times. V gene TRBV6-2 or TRBV6-3 combines with J gene TRBJ2-2; no reliable D call. From germline, CDR1 is MNHEY and CDR2 SVGEGT. V was cut by 6 bases and J by 1 base, with 9 bases left in between. The CDR3 consists of 14 residues. CDR3 nucleotide sequence: TGTGCCAGCAGCCGGATTGAGAACACCGGGGAGCTGTTTTTT. As protein: CASSRIENTGELFF.